The 13 T cell receptor beta chains below come from one sample, sequenced in a study of memory CD4+ T cells and cytomegalovirus serostatus. The sort gate was single viable CD3+CD4+CD8-CD45RO+ cells for memory CD4+ T cells. Assay used: immunoSEQ multiplex PCR; TCRdb lists only in-frame clones, some missing. The sample consists of over 45,000 clones, less than 85% of them appearing once. The sequenced sample was memory CD4+ T cells from blood. Receptor source: an adult in good health and CMV-seronegative. Some clones in this sample may be carry-over from other donors' samples.

The V gene is TRBV27, the J gene TRBJ2-1; 8 nucleotides agree with TRBD2. The V segment lost 7 bases and the J segment 4 bases; nucleotides outside the gene matches: 6. The germline CDR1 and CDR2 sequences are MNHEY and SMNVEV (reference sequence). The CDR3 loop spans 14 amino acids. CDR3 nucleotide sequence: TGTGCCAGCATGAGGGCTAGCGGGTACAATGAGCAGTTCTTC. Its translation: CASMRASGYNEQFF.

This clone was seen once. J is TRBJ2-1 and V is TRBV6-5; 7 bases are a match to TRBD1. With V trimmed by 2 bases and J by 5 bases, 6 bases remained unmatched. CDR3 size: 15 residues. In germline, CDR1 is MNHEY, CDR2 SVGAGI. The CDR3 DNA reads TGTGCCAGCAGTTACAAAGGGGGCAGTAACAATGAGCAGTTCTTC. Translating it yields CASSYKGGSNNEQFF.

The chain joins TRBV2 to TRBJ1-2; D is unresolved. Germline assignment: CDR1 SNHLY and CDR2 FYNNEI. This CDR3 has 12 amino acids. V lost 4 bases and J 1 base, leaving 4 bases between the germline ends. The CDR3 DNA sequence: TGTGCCAGCAGTGTCAATAACTATGGCTACACCTTC. Translation gives CASSVNNYGYTF.

The chain carries TRBV12-2 and TRBJ1-4. TRBV12-2 is recorded as a pseudogene. The CDR3 has 15 amino acids. The chain's CDR3 is CASRLDTLDNEKLFF. The CDR3 DNA sequence: TGTGCAAGTCGCTTAGACACCTTAGATAATGAAAAACTGTTTTTT.

This chain uses TRBV11-2 with TRBJ1-4; D uncertain. Germline V gene data show CDR1 as SGHAT and CDR2 as FQNNGV. CDR3 length: 14 residues. V lost 5 bases to trimming and J lost 5 bases, with 12 bases between them. CDR3 amino acids: CASSPGGSNEKLFF. The CDR3, as DNA: TGTGCCAGCAGCCCGGGCGGGTCCAATGAAAAACTGTTTTTT.

The chain has TRBV6-5 and TRBJ1-2; TRBD1 is a possible D gene (6 bases). V gave up 2 bases and J gave up 6 bases, with 10 bases separating them. Germline CDR1 and CDR2: MNHEY and SVGAGI. The CDR3 is made up of 13 amino acids. The CDR3 region has the DNA TGTGCCAGCAGTTACATGACAGGCCATGGCTACACCTTC. Translating it yields CASSYMTGHGYTF.

The J gene is TRBJ2-7, the V gene TRBV13; TRBD1 matches 9 bases. CDR3 length: 15 residues. V shed 5 bases, J shed 7 bases, and the junction held 12 bases outside the gene matches. The germline V gene encodes CDR1 PRHDT and CDR2 FYEKMQ (reference sequence). The CDR3 nucleotides are TGTGCCAGCAGCGATTCCGGGACAGGGCGTCGGGAGCAGTACTTC. Amino acid sequence: CASSDSGTGRREQYF.

The sample holds a few counts of this clone. The gene calls are TRBV7-8 and TRBJ1-1; tentatively, D is TRBD1 (6 bases). The CDR3 length is 13 residues. Trimming stripped 5 bases from V and 10 bases from J, with 17 bases between. Germline V lookup: CDR1 SGHVS, CDR2 FQNEAQ. DNA of the CDR3: TGTGCCAGCAGCAACCGACAGGACCTCGGAGCTTTCTTT. This sequence encodes CASSNRQDLGAFF.

V gene TRBV18 combines with J gene TRBJ2-7, with D possibly TRBD1 on 6 matching bases. The germline V and J ends were trimmed by 2 bases and 6 bases, with 11 bases remaining between them. Looked up from germline, CDR1 is KGHSH and CDR2 is LQKENI. The CDR3 has 13 amino acids. CDR3 nucleotide sequence: TGTGCCAGCTCACCAGGGACAACCTTCGAGCAGTACTTC. Translation: CASSPGTTFEQYF.

This clone has a single count. The chain combines TRBV9 with TRBJ1-1; TRBD1 matches at 10 bases. CDR1 and CDR2 (germline): SGDLS, YYNGEE. The CDR3 extends over 16 amino acids. With 3 bases clipped from V and 5 bases from J, the junction kept 10 bases outside the gene matches. The CDR3 reads CASSAGQGWALTEAFF. The DNA of the CDR3 is TGTGCCAGCAGCGCGGGACAGGGGTGGGCATTAACTGAAGCTTTCTTT.

The J gene is TRBJ1-2, the V gene TRBV29-1, with 8 nucleotides matching TRBD1. Per germline, CDR1 SQVTM and CDR2 ANQGSEA. J was trimmed by 0 bases and V by 6 bases; bases with no gene match: 3. The CDR3 has 13 residues. The CDR3 DNA reads TGCAGCGTAGGACAGGGAGCTAACTATGGCTACACCTTC. It specifies CSVGQGANYGYTF.

This clone is a singleton in its sample. V gene TRBV7-3 combines with J gene TRBJ1-1; D ambiguous. Trimming pared 5 bases from V and 1 base from J, leaving 8 bases between. Germline CDR1 reads SGHTA; CDR2 reads FQGTGA. The CDR3 extends over 13 amino acids. The CDR3 DNA sequence: TGTGCCAGCAGCCAACAAAAGAACACTGAAGCTTTCTTT. It translates to CASSQQKNTEAFF.

The sample holds one count of this clone. V usage is TRBV2 and J usage is TRBJ2-1; 10 bases map to TRBD2. The CDR3 is 14 residues long. The junction had 5 bases not matched to a gene; V was cut back by 5 bases and J by 7 bases. Germline V gene lookup returns CDR1 SNHLY and CDR2 FYNNEI. The chain's CDR3 is CASSSRTSGNEQFF. The CDR3 DNA sequence: TGTGCCAGCAGTTCGAGGACTAGCGGTAATGAGCAGTTCTTC.